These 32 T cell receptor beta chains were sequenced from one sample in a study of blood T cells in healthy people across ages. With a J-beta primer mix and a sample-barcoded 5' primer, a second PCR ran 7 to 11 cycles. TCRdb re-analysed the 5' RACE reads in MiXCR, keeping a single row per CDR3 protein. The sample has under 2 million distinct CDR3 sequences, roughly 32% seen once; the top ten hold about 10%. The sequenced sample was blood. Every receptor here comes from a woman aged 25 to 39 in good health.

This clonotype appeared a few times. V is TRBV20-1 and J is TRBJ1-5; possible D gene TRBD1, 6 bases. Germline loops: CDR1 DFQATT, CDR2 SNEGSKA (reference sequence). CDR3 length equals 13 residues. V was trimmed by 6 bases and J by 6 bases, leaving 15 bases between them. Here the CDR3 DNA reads TGCAGTGCCAAAGACAGGAGGGGTCAGCCCCAGCATTTT. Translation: CSAKDRRGQPQHF.

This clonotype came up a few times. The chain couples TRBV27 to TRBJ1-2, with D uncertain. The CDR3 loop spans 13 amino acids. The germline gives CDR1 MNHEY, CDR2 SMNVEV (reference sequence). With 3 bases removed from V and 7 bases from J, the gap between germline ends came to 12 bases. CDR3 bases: TGTGCCAGCAGTTTGCTATATGGTGGTGGCTACACCTTC. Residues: CASSLLYGGGYTF.

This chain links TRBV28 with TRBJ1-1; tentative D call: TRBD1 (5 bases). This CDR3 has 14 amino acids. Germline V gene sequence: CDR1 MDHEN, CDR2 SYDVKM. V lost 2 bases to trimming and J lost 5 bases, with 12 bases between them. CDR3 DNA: TGTGCCAGCAGTTTACTACAGGAGGGGACTGAAGCTTTCTTT. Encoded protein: CASSLLQEGTEAFF.

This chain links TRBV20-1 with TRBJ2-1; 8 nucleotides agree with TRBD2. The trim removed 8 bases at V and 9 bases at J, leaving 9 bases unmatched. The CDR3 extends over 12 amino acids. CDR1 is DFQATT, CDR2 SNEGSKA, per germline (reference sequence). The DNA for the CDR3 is TGCAGTTCCCGGGGGGGAGTCGGTGAGCAGTTCTTC. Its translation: CSSRGGVGEQFF.

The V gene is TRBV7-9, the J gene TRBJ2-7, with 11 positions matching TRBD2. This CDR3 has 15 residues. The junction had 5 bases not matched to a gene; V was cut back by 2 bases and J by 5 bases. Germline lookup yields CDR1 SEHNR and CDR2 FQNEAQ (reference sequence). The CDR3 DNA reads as TGTGCCAGCAGCTTAACTAGCGGGAGTGCCCACGAGCAGTACTTC. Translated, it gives CASSLTSGSAHEQYF.

In DNA form, the CDR3 reads TGTGCCAGCAGCCTCGGACTAGCTCTGGACATTCAGTACTTC. As protein: CASSLGLALDIQYF. V gene TRBV7-2 combines with J gene TRBJ2-4; TRBD2 matches at 8 bases. CDR3 size: 14 residues. J gave up 8 bases and V 5 bases, and 8 bases lay outside the gene matches. The germline V gene has CDR1 SGHTA and CDR2 FQGNSA.

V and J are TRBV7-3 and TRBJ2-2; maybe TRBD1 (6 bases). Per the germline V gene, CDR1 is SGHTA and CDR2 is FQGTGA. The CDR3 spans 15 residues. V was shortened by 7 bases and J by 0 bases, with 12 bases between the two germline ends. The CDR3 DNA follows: TGTGCCAGCACTAGGGACATCGCGAACACCGGGGAGCTGTTTTTT. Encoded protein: CASTRDIANTGELFF.

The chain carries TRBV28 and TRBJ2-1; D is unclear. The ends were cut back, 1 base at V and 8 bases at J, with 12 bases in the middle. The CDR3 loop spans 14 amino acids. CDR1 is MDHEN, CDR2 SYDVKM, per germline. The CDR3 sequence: CASSLLSRIHEQFF. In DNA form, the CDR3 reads TGTGCCAGCAGTTTATTGTCTAGAATACATGAGCAGTTCTTC.

The CDR3 region is CASSIDLGTVTGELFF. CDR3 in DNA: TGTGCCAGTAGTATAGATCTCGGGACGGTCACCGGGGAGCTGTTTTTT. V is TRBV19 and J is TRBJ2-2, with D possibly being TRBD1 or TRBD2 (5 bases each). The length of the CDR3 is 16 residues. V lost 0 bases and J 4 bases, leaving 12 bases between the germline ends. CDR1 and CDR2 (germline): LNHDA, SQIVND (reference sequence).

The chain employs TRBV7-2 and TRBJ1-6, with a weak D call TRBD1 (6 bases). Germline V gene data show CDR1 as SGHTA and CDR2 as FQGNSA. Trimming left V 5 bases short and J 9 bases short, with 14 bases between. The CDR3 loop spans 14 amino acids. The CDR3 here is CASSRRQVVSPLHF. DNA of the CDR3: TGTGCCAGCAGCCGACGACAGGTGGTTTCACCCCTCCACTTT.

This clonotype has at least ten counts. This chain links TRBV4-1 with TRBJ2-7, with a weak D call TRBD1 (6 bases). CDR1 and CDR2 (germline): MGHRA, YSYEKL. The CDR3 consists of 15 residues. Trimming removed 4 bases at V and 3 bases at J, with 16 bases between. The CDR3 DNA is TGCGCCAGCAGCCCCGGTCCACAGGGAAACTACGAGCAGTACTTC. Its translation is CASSPGPQGNYEQYF.

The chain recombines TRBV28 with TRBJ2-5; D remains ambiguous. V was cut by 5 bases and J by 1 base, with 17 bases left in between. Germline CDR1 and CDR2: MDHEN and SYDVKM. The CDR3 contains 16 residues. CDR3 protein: CASSVYSGNLQETQYF. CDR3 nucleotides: TGTGCCAGCAGTGTGTACTCTGGGAACCTCCAAGAGACCCAGTACTTC.

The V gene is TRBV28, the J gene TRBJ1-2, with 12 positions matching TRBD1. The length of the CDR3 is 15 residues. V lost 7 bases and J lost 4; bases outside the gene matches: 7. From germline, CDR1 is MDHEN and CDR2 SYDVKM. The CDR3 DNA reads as TGTGCCAGCATCTATCCGGGACAGGGGGCCTATGGCTACACCTTC. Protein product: CASIYPGQGAYGYTF.

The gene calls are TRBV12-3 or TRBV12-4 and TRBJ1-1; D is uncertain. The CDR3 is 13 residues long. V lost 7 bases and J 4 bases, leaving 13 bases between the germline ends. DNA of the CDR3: TGTGCCAGCACCCAAGGTTCGGCCACTGAAGCTTTCTTT. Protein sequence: CASTQGSATEAFF.

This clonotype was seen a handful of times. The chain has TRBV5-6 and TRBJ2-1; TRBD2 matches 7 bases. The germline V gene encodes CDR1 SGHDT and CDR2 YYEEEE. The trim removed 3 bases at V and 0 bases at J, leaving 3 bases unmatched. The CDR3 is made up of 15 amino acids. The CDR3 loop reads CASSSGLGSYNEQFF. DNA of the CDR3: TGTGCCAGCAGCTCCGGACTAGGCTCCTACAATGAGCAGTTCTTC. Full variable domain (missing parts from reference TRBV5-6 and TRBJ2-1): DAGVTQSPTHLIKTRGQQVTLRCSPKSGHDTVSWYQQALGQGPQFIFQYYEEEERQRGNFPDRFSGHQFPNYSSELNVNALLLGDSALYLCASSSGLGSYNEQFFGPGTRLTVL.

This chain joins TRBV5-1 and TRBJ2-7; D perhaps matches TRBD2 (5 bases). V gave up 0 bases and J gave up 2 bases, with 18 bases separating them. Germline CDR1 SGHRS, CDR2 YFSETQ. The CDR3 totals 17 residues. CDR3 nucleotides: TGCGCCAGCAGCTTGGGTAGGGAGTTCTTAGGGACCTACGAGCAGTACTTC. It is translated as CASSLGREFLGTYEQYF.

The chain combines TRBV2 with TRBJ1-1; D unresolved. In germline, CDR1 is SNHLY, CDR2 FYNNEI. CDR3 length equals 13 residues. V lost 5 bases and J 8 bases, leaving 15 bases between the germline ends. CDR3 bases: TGTGCCAGCAGTACCACATGGGTTTCCGAAGCTTTCTTT. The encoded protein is CASSTTWVSEAFF. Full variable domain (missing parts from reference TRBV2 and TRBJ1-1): EPEVTQTPSHQVTQMGQEVILRCVPISNHLYFYWYRQILGQKVEFLVSFYNNEISEKSEIFDDQFSVERPDGSNFTLKIRSTKLEDSAMYFCASSTTWVSEAFFGQGTRLTVV.

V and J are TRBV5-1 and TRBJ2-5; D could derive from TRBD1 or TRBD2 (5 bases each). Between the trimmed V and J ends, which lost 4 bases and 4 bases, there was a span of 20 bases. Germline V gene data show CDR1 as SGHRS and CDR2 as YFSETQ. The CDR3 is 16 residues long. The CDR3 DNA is TGCGCCAGCAGCCCCGGAACCGGGACGAAGACAGAGACCCAGTACTTC. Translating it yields CASSPGTGTKTETQYF.

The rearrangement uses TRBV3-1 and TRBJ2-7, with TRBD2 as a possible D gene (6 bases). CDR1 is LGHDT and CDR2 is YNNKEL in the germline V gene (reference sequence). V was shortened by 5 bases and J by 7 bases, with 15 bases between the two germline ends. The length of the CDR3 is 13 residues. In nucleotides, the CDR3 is TGTGCCAGCAGCTCCGCGCTAGCGAATGAGCAGTACTTC. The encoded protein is CASSSALANEQYF.

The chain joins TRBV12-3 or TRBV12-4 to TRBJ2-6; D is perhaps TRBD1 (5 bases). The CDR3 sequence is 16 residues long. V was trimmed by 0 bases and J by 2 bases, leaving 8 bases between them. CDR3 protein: CASSLAGPAGANVLTF. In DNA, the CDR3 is TGTGCCAGCAGTTTAGCGGGGCCAGCTGGGGCCAACGTCCTGACTTTC.

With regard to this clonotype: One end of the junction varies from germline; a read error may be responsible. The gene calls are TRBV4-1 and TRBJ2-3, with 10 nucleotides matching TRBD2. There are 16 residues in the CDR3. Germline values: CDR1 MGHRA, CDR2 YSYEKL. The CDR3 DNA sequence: TGCGCCAGCAGCCAAGATCCAGCGGGAGGGACAGGTACGCAGTATTTT. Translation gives CASSQDPAGGTGTQYF.

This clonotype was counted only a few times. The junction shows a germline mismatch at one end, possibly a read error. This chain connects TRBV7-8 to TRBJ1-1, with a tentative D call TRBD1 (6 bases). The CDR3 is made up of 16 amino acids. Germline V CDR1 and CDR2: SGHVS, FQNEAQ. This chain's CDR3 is CASSLAVRGSNTEAFF. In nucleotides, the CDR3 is TGTGCCAGCAGCCTAGCGGTTAGGGGGTCGAACACTGAAGCTTTCTTT.

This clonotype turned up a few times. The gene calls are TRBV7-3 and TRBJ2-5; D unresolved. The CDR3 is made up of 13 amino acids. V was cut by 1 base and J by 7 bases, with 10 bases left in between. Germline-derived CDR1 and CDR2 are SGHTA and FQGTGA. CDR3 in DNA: TGTGCCAGCAGCTTAAATAAGGGCGGGACCCAGTACTTC. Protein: CASSLNKGGTQYF.

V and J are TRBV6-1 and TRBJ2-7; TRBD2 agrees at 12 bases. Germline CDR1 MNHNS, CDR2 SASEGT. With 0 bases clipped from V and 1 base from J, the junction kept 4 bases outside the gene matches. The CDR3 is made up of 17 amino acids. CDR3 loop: CASSEALAGGFSYEQYF. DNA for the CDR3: TGTGCCAGCAGTGAAGCACTAGCGGGGGGCTTTTCCTACGAGCAGTACTTC.

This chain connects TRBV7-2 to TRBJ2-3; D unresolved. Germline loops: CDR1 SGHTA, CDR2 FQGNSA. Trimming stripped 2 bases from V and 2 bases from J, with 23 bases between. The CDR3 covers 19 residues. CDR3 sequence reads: CASSLIPPGRPFYTDTQYF. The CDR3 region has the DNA TGTGCCAGCAGCTTAATCCCCCCAGGTCGACCCTTCTACACAGATACGCAGTATTTT.

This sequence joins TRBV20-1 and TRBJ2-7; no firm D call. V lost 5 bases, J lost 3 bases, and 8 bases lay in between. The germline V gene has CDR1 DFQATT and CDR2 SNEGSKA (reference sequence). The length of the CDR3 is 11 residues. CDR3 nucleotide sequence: TGCAGTGCTCTTGATTTCTACGAGCAGTACTTC. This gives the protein CSALDFYEQYF.

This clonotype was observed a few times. Here the CDR3 reads CASSAGLANSYNEQFF. The CDR3 nucleotides read TGTGCCAGCAGCGCCGGACTAGCGAACTCCTACAATGAGCAGTTCTTC. The chain employs TRBV5-4 and TRBJ2-1, with 9 nucleotides matching TRBD2. The CDR3 is 16 amino acids. Germline CDR1 reads SGHNT; CDR2 reads YYREEE (reference sequence). Trimming cost V 4 bases and J 0 bases; bases outside gene matches: 5. Supplemented by reference TRBV5-4 and TRBJ2-1, the full variable domain reads ETGVTQSPTHLIKTRGQQVTLRCSSQSGHNTVSWYQQALGQGPQFIFQYYREEENGRGNFPPRFSGLQFPNYSSELNVNALELDDSALYLCASSAGLANSYNEQFFGPGTRLTVL.

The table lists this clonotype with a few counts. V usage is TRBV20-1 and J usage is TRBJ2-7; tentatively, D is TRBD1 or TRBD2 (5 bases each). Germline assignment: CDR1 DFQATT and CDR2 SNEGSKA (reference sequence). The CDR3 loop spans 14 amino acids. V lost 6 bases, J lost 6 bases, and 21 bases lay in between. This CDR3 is CSATNPGRYSEQYF. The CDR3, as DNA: TGCAGTGCCACAAATCCGGGACGCTACTCCGAGCAGTACTTC.

This chain's CDR3 is CASSPRTGTGGLETQYF. CDR3 bases: TGTGCCAGCAGCCCTCGAACCGGGACAGGGGGCCTAGAGACCCAGTACTTC. J is TRBJ2-5 and V is TRBV7-9; TRBD1 matches at 12 bases. Germline V lookup: CDR1 SEHNR, CDR2 FQNEAQ (reference sequence). The CDR3 runs to 17 residues. Trimming removed 5 bases from V and 4 bases from J; junction bases left unmatched: 11.

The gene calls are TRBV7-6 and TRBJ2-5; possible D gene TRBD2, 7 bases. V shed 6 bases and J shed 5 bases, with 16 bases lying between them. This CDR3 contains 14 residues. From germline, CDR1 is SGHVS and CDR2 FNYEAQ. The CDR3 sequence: CASSIGGGPETQYF. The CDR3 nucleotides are TGTGCCAGCAGTATAGGGGGGGGCCCGGAGACCCAGTACTTC.

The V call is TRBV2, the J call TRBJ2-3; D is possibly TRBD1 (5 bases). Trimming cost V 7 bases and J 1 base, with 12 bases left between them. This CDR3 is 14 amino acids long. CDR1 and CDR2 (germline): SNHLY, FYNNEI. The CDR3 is CASTRGAGTDTQYF. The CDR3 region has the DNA TGTGCCAGCACCCGTGGGGCTGGCACAGATACGCAGTATTTT.

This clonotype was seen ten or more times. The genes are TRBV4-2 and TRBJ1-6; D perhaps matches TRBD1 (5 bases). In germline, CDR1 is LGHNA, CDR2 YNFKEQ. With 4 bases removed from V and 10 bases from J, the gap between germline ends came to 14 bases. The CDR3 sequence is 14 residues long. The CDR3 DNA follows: TGTGCCAGCAGCCCGTTGAACGACAGATCACCCCTCCACTTT. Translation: CASSPLNDRSPLHF.